A single sample gave rise to the 9 T cell receptor beta chains below, sequenced in a study of post-analysis software for immune sequencing data. Regarding the study as a whole: Patients had higher frequencies than controls of about five TRBV segments, including TRBV5-6, TRBV5-1 and TRBV20-1.

Unique molecular identifiers were present in the TCR beta cDNA libraries. TCRdb fed the PCR reads into MiXCR, producing one record per CDR3 protein. The sample carries hundreds of thousands of distinct CDR3 sequences, about 60% recorded once. These receptors lack a known antigen. The sample taken for sequencing was blood. Every receptor here comes from a girl aged 2 to 10 with multiple sclerosis.

The chain recombines TRBV29-1 with TRBJ1-1; D not certain. With 7 bases removed from V and 4 bases from J, the gap between germline ends came to 7 bases. Germline V gives CDR1 SQVTM, CDR2 ANQGSEA. The CDR3 is made up of 10 amino acids. This CDR3 reads CSAHLTEAFF. The CDR3, as DNA: TGCAGCGCCCATCTCACTGAAGCTTTCTTT. Full variable domain (missing parts from reference TRBV29-1 and TRBJ1-1): SAVISQKPSRDICQRGTSLTIQCQVDSQVTMMFWYRQQPGQSLTLIATANQGSEATYESGFVIDKFPISRPNLTFSTLTVSNMSPEDSSIYLCSAHLTEAFFGQGTRLTVV.

The chain is built from TRBV27 and TRBJ2-3; D is unresolved. V dropped 5 bases and J dropped 2 bases, with 14 bases sitting between them. This CDR3 spans 15 amino acids. Per the germline V gene, CDR1 is MNHEY and CDR2 is SMNVEV (reference sequence). In DNA form, the CDR3 reads TGTGCCAGCAGTGTCTCCCCGGGTTCCACAGATACGCAGTATTTT. Its translation is CASSVSPGSTDTQYF.

V and J are TRBV2 and TRBJ2-4; 12 bases map to TRBD2. The CDR3 covers 17 residues. J gave up 6 bases and V 1 base, and 7 bases lay outside the gene matches. Germline values: CDR1 SNHLY, CDR2 FYNNEI. CDR3 in amino acids: CASSEGLAGEGRNIQYF. The CDR3 DNA reads as TGTGCCAGCAGTGAAGGACTAGCGGGAGAGGGGAGAAACATTCAGTACTTC.

The V call is TRBV29-1, the J call TRBJ2-1; D might be TRBD1 or TRBD2, each matching 5 bases. CDR1 SQVTM and CDR2 ANQGSEA come from the germline V gene. V lost 8 bases to trimming and J lost 5 bases, with 13 bases between them. The CDR3 is made up of 12 amino acids. CDR3 sequence reads: CSPRDANNEQFF. The DNA of the CDR3 is TGCAGCCCCCGGGACGCCAACAATGAGCAGTTCTTC.

This chain links TRBV20-1 with TRBJ2-1; 10 bases agree with TRBD2. Trimming cost V 7 bases and J 8 bases; bases outside gene matches: 11. Germline V gene lookup returns CDR1 DFQATT and CDR2 SNEGSKA (reference sequence). The CDR3 has 14 residues. The CDR3 reads CSVIGTSAGYEQFF. CDR3 nucleotides: TGCAGTGTGATCGGGACTAGCGCTGGGTATGAGCAGTTCTTC.

The rearrangement links TRBV20-1 to TRBJ2-3, with D hard to call. CDR1 is DFQATT and CDR2 is SNEGSKA in the germline V gene (reference sequence). V lost 6 bases and J 4 bases, leaving 14 bases between the germline ends. This CDR3 has 13 amino acids. The CDR3 is CSAQLRSADTQYF. CDR3 bases: TGCAGTGCCCAACTCAGGTCAGCAGATACGCAGTATTTT.

V and J are TRBV10-3 and TRBJ2-1; TRBD2 aligns across 8 bases. V lost 3 bases and J lost 12; bases outside the gene matches: 7. The length of the CDR3 is 13 residues. Looked up from germline, CDR1 is ENHRY and CDR2 is SYGVKD. CDR3 sequence: CAISELADGGQFF. DNA for the CDR3: TGTGCCATCAGTGAACTAGCGGACGGAGGGCAGTTCTTC.

The chain's CDR3 is CASSLVLKGAYGYTF. CDR3 coding DNA: TGCGCCAGCAGCTTGGTCTTAAAGGGGGCCTATGGCTACACCTTC. This chain links TRBV5-1 with TRBJ1-2; 7 bases map to TRBD1. Trimming took 0 bases from V and 4 from J; bases not matched to a gene: 6. From germline, CDR1 is SGHRS and CDR2 YFSETQ. This CDR3 is built from 15 residues.

The chain carries TRBV19 and TRBJ2-3; TRBD1 or TRBD2 may be the D gene (5 bases each). There are 16 residues in the CDR3. Germline values: CDR1 LNHDA, CDR2 SQIVND (reference sequence). Trimming removed 5 bases from V and 3 bases from J, with 18 bases in between. In nucleotides, the CDR3 is TGTGCCAGTAGTGCCGTTGGGGGAGCCGAGACAGATACGCAGTATTTT. Its translation is CASSAVGGAETDTQYF.